These 28 T cell receptor beta chains originate from one sample sequenced in a study of cytomegalovirus exposure and HLA in healthy donors (dated by TCRdb to between 2016 and 2019). The library was produced with the immunoSEQ multiplex PCR assay. A mixture of 60 forward primers for TCR Vbeta segments and 13 reverse primers for TCR Jbeta segments was used in the multiplex PCR. TCRdb provides this immuneACCESS table in a form limited to in-frame rearrangements. Some clones are lacking; in checked studies, under half of them reflect an unresolved V gene, and why the rest are absent is not known. The sample data list 65,000 to 70,000 clones, and 70% to 80% of these were observed just once. The top ten constitute 5.5% to 7.5% of the sample. The sample comprised PBMCs. The receptor source for this set is a man in his forties or fifties in good health and CMV-seronegative.

V and J are TRBV6-1 and TRBJ1-2, with D perhaps TRBD1 (5 bases). Per germline, CDR1 MNHNS and CDR2 SASEGT. Between the trimmed V and J ends, which lost 0 bases and 4 bases, there was a span of 15 bases. The CDR3 is 16 residues long. The CDR3 protein is CASSEANWGLLYGYTF. CDR3 nucleotides: TGTGCCAGCAGTGAAGCGAATTGGGGACTTCTCTATGGCTACACCTTC.

The chain couples TRBV9 to TRBJ1-1; D ambiguous. From germline, CDR1 is SGDLS and CDR2 YYNGEE. V was cut by 3 bases and J by 5 bases, with 20 bases left in between. The CDR3 runs to 16 residues. In nucleotides, the CDR3 is TGTGCCAGCAGCGACTCCACGGGAGGGAGAGGAACTGAAGCTTTCTTT. Protein sequence: CASSDSTGGRGTEAFF. Full variable domain (missing parts from reference TRBV9 and TRBJ1-1): DSGVTQTPKHLITATGQRVTLRCSPRSGDLSVYWYQQSLDQGLQFLIQYYNGEERAKGNILERFSAQQFPDLHSELNLSSLELGDSALYFCASSDSTGGRGTEAFFGQGTRLTVV.

This clone occurred a few times. The chain couples TRBV30 to TRBJ1-4, with 11 bases that match TRBD1. There are 16 residues in the CDR3. Germline loops: CDR1 GTSNPN, CDR2 SVGIG (reference sequence). The J segment lost 5 bases and the V segment lost 5 bases, leaving 10 bases of the junction unmatched. The DNA for the CDR3 is TGTGCCTGGGGGGGAAGGACAGGGGGCTGGAATGAAAAACTGTTTTTT. This codes for CAWGGRTGGWNEKLFF.

The rearrangement joins TRBV7-2 to TRBJ1-5, with D perhaps TRBD1 (5 bases). The CDR3 is made up of 13 amino acids. V was cut by 2 bases and J by 6 bases, with 8 bases left in between. The germline gives CDR1 SGHTA, CDR2 FQGNSA. This CDR3 is CASSLQGSQPQHF. Written as DNA, the CDR3 is TGTGCCAGCAGCTTACAGGGTAGTCAGCCCCAGCATTTT. The variable domain in full, with the rest retrieved from reference TRBV7-2 and TRBJ1-5, is GAGVSQSPSNKVTEKGKDVELRCDPISGHTALYWYRQSLGQGLEFLIYFQGNSAPDKSGLPSDRFSAERTGGSVSTLTIQRTQQEDSAVYLCASSLQGSQPQHFGDGTRLSIL.

The chain carries TRBV5-1 and TRBJ2-7; no clear D gene. Trimming left V 3 bases short and J 4 bases short, with 8 bases between. Germline V lookup: CDR1 SGHRS, CDR2 YFSETQ. The CDR3 is 12 amino acids. The CDR3 DNA is TGCGCCAGCAGCTCCACAGCTTACGAGCAGTACTTC. Translation gives CASSSTAYEQYF. Complete variable domain (other parts from reference TRBV5-1 and TRBJ2-7): KAGVTQTPRYLIKTRGQQVTLSCSPISGHRSVSWYQQTPGQGLQFLFEYFSETQRNKGNFPGRFSGRQFSNSRSEMNVSTLELGDSALYLCASSSTAYEQYFGPGTRLTVT.

This chain links TRBV27 with TRBJ1-2; D is perhaps TRBD1 (5 bases). Germline assignment: CDR1 MNHEY and CDR2 SMNVEV (reference sequence). The germline V and J ends were trimmed by 3 bases and 8 bases, with 16 bases remaining between them. The CDR3 has 14 amino acids. The CDR3, as DNA: TGTGCCAGCAGTTTGATTACGGGACTTGGGGGCTACACCTTC. This codes for CASSLITGLGGYTF.

This chain uses TRBV30 with TRBJ2-5; a possible D gene is TRBD2 (5 bases). Trimming took off 3 bases at V and 5 bases at J, with 16 bases between the two ends. This CDR3 has 14 residues. Germline loops: CDR1 GTSNPN, CDR2 SVGIG (reference sequence). DNA of the CDR3: TGTGCCTGGAGCCCGGGCCCTTGGAGGGAGACCCAGTACTTC. Translated: CAWSPGPWRETQYF.

The J gene is TRBJ2-5, the V gene TRBV28; 8 nucleotides align to TRBD1. Germline V lookup: CDR1 MDHEN, CDR2 SYDVKM. The V segment lost 4 bases and the J segment 5 bases; nucleotides outside the gene matches: 15. The CDR3 has 17 amino acids. CDR3 nucleotides: TGTGCCAGCAGTTCCCCGTCTCCAGGGGGCGCAGGGGAGACCCAGTACTTC. This sequence encodes CASSSPSPGGAGETQYF.

V and J are TRBV7-2 and TRBJ2-2, with D maybe TRBD1 (6 bases). The CDR3 runs 16 residues. Looked up from germline, CDR1 is SGHTA and CDR2 is FQGNSA. The germline V and J ends were trimmed by 4 bases and 6 bases, with 18 bases remaining between them. The CDR3 DNA reads as TGTGCCAGCAGCTCACAGGGATCAATTATCTCCGGGGAGCTGTTTTTT. Its protein product is CASSSQGSIISGELFF.

The chain combines TRBV5-1 with TRBJ2-7; D gene unclear. The CDR3 length is 12 residues. CDR1 is SGHRS, CDR2 YFSETQ, per germline. V shed 4 bases and J shed 1 base, with 6 bases lying between them. The CDR3 loop is CASSPESYEQYF. In nucleotides, the CDR3 is TGCGCCAGCAGCCCGGAGTCCTACGAGCAGTACTTC.

Regarding this clone: Other DNA variants within this sample encode the same CDR3. The chain recombines TRBV28 with TRBJ2-5; D remains unclear. Germline CDR1 and CDR2: MDHEN and SYDVKM. This CDR3 has 11 amino acids. V lost 3 bases to trimming and J lost 5 bases, with 4 bases between them. The CDR3 nucleotides read TGTGCCAGCAGTTTTCGGGAGACCCAGTACTTC. This encodes CASSFRETQYF.

The rearrangement links TRBV28 to TRBJ1-2; D gene uncertain. In germline, CDR1 is MDHEN, CDR2 SYDVKM. V was shortened by 4 bases and J by 5 bases, with 8 bases between the two germline ends. The CDR3 extends over 12 amino acids. DNA for the CDR3: TGTGCCAGCAGTTCCAGTGGTTATGGCTACACCTTC. This translates into CASSSSGYGYTF.

CDR3 region: CASSQVQGKFEAFF. CDR3 DNA sequence: TGCGCCAGCAGCCAGGTACAGGGGAAATTTGAAGCTTTCTTT. V is TRBV4-1 and J is TRBJ1-1, with 7 bases fitting TRBD1. V lost 3 bases to trimming and J lost 7 bases; unmatched junction nucleotides: 8. CDR1 is MGHRA and CDR2 is YSYEKL in the germline V gene. This CDR3 region has 14 residues.

This clone came up a few times. This chain uses TRBV30 with TRBJ2-1; possible D gene TRBD2, 5 bases. CDR1 GTSNPN and CDR2 SVGIG come from the germline V gene (reference sequence). V was clipped by 6 bases and J by 8 bases, with 14 bases between them. The CDR3 sequence is 12 residues long. The CDR3 loop reads CACLSGSYEQFF. Written as DNA, the CDR3 is TGTGCCTGCCTAAGCGGCAGCTATGAGCAGTTCTTC.

To note about this clone: Relative to the germline gene, one junction end is altered; a read error may explain this. This chain connects TRBV30 to TRBJ1-6, with D possibly matching TRBD1 (6 bases). Germline V gives CDR1 GTSNPN, CDR2 SVGIG (reference sequence). The CDR3 extends over 12 amino acids. The CDR3 loop is CASTGYDSPLHF. The DNA of the CDR3 is TGTGCCTCGACAGGCTATGATTCACCCCTCCACTTT.

This sequence joins TRBV10-1 and TRBJ2-2, with D unclear. Trimming removed 3 bases from V and 8 bases from J, with 7 bases in between. Germline V CDR1 and CDR2: WNHNN, SYGVQD (reference sequence). There are 12 residues in the CDR3. In DNA form, the CDR3 reads TGCGCCAGCAGTGACCCCCTGGGGGAGCTGTTTTTT. Protein sequence: CASSDPLGELFF.

The chain recombines TRBV27 with TRBJ2-7; tentative D call: TRBD1 (5 bases). Germline CDR1 is MNHEY and CDR2 is SMNVEV (reference sequence). This CDR3 has 13 amino acids. V was cut by 2 bases and J by 3 bases, with 8 bases left in between. The CDR3, as DNA: TGTGCCAGCAGTTTAACAGGAGACTACGAGCAGTACTTC. This translates into CASSLTGDYEQYF.

A single count supports this clone. CDR3 nucleotide sequence: TGTGCCAGCAGCACCACGGGGGGGGAGGGCTATGGCTACACCTTC. Its protein is CASSTTGGEGYGYTF. The V and J genes are TRBV21-1 and TRBJ1-2. TRBV21-1 is an annotated pseudogene. CDR3 length: 15 residues.

The V and J genes are TRBV16 and TRBJ1-1, with a weak D call TRBD1 (6 bases). Germline assignment: CDR1 KGHSY and CDR2 FQNENV. This CDR3 is built from 15 residues. Trimming removed 0 bases at V and 0 bases at J, with 8 bases between. In nucleotides, the CDR3 is TGTGCCAGCAGCCAATCGGACAGATTGAACACTGAAGCTTTCTTT. Its translation: CASSQSDRLNTEAFF.

This chain links TRBV2 with TRBJ1-2; no clear D gene. CDR1 is SNHLY and CDR2 is FYNNEI in the germline V gene. Trimming shortened V by 3 bases and J by 8 bases, and 10 bases separated the two germline ends. This CDR3 region has 12 residues. The chain's CDR3 is CASSDPRRGYTF. CDR3 coding DNA: TGTGCCAGCAGTGATCCAAGGAGGGGCTACACCTTC.

V gene TRBV7-6 combines with J gene TRBJ2-7, with 8 bases lining up with TRBD1. Germline V gene sequence: CDR1 SGHVS, CDR2 FNYEAQ. The CDR3 has 16 amino acids. J was trimmed by 5 bases and V by 5 bases; bases with no gene match: 14. CDR3 sequence (DNA): TGTGCCAGCAGCAAACAGGACCAGGGGGCCCTCGACGAGCAGTACTTC. Protein product: CASSKQDQGALDEQYF.

V and J are TRBV25-1 and TRBJ2-5; TRBD2 agrees at 11 bases. CDR1 and CDR2 (germline): MGHDK, SYGVNS. CDR3 length: 15 amino acids. Germline trimming cut 4 bases from V and 5 bases from J; bases unmatched to any gene: 6. The CDR3 region has the DNA TGTGCCAGCAGTGTTTTAGCGGGGGGGCTTGAGACCCAGTACTTC. This codes for CASSVLAGGLETQYF.

The V call is TRBV12-5, the J call TRBJ2-2, with D perhaps TRBD1 (6 bases). The CDR3 extends over 12 amino acids. CDR1 and CDR2 (germline): LGHNT, FRNRAP. Deletions cut 6 bases from V and 4 bases from J, with 6 bases between. The CDR3, as DNA: TGTGCTAGTGGGGGGGCCACCGGGGAGCTGTTTTTT. It yields the protein CASGGATGELFF.

V usage is TRBV5-1 and J usage is TRBJ2-7, with 13 positions matching TRBD2. The CDR3 has 16 amino acids. Germline lookup yields CDR1 SGHRS and CDR2 YFSETQ. After removal of 3 bases from V and 3 bases from J, the junction contained 6 bases not matched to a gene. CDR3 region: CASSYTGLAGYYEQYF. The CDR3 region has the DNA TGCGCCAGCAGCTATACGGGACTAGCGGGATACTACGAGCAGTACTTC.

The chain combines TRBV10-1 with TRBJ2-1; 7 bases map to TRBD2. Looked up from germline, CDR1 is WNHNN and CDR2 is SYGVQD (reference sequence). This CDR3 comprises 13 residues. V shed 2 bases and J 15 bases; nucleotides not matched to a gene: 10. CDR3 amino acids: CASSEQRDQRRFF. CDR3 sequence (DNA): TGCGCCAGCAGTGAGCAGCGGGACCAACGGCGGTTCTTC.

The table lists this clone with a few counts. This rearrangement joins TRBV6-4 to TRBJ2-1, with D uncertain. From germline, CDR1 is MRHNA and CDR2 SNTAGT. The CDR3 spans 16 residues. Trimming took off 0 bases at V and 0 bases at J, with 9 bases between the two ends. The CDR3 reads CASSDSERASYNEQFF. In nucleotides, the CDR3 is TGTGCCAGCAGTGACTCGGAGCGTGCCTCCTACAATGAGCAGTTCTTC.

The chain couples TRBV6-6 to TRBJ2-7, with TRBD1 as a possible D gene (5 bases). Germline V gives CDR1 MNHNY, CDR2 SVGAGI (reference sequence). This CDR3 contains 13 residues. V lost 6 bases and J lost 1, with 10 bases in between. CDR3 residues: CASSTGPSYEQYF. CDR3 coding DNA: TGTGCCAGCAGCACAGGTCCTTCCTACGAGCAGTACTTC.

The rearrangement joins TRBV13 to TRBJ2-7, with 7 bases aligning to TRBD2. The CDR3 is 14 amino acids. CDR1 and CDR2 from the germline V gene are PRHDT and FYEKMQ (reference sequence). V dropped 6 bases and J dropped 7; count of bases not matched to a gene: 12. CDR3 region: CASSPTRSGGEQYF. CDR3 bases: TGTGCCAGCAGTCCAACCCGCTCGGGGGGAGAGCAGTACTTC.